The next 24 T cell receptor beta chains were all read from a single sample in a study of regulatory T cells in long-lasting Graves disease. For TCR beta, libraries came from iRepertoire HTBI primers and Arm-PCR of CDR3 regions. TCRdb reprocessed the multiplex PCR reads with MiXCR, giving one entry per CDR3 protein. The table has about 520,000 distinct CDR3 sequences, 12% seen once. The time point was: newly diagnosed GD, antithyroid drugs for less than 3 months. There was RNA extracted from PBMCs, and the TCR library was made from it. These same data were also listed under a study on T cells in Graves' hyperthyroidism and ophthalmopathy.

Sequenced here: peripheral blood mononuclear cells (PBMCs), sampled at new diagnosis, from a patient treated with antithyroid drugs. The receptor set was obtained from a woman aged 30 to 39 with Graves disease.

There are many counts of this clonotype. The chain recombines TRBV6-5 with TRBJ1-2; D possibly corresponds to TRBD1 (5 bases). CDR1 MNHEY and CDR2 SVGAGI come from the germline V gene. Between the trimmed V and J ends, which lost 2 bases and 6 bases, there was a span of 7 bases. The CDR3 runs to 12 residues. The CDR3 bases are TGTGCCAGCAGTTACATAGGGGATGGCTACACCTTC. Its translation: CASSYIGDGYTF.

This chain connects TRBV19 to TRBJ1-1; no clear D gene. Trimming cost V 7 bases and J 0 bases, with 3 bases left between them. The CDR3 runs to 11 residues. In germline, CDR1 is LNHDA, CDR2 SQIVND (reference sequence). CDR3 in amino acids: CASMVNTEAFF. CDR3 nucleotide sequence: TGTGCCAGTATGGTGAACACTGAAGCTTTCTTT.

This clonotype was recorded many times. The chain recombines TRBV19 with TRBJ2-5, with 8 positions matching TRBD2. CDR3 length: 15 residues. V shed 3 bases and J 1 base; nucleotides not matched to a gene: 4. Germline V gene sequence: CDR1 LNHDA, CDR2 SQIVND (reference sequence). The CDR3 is CASSMRTSSQETQYF. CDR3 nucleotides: TGTGCCAGTAGTATGCGGACTAGCAGCCAAGAGACCCAGTACTTC. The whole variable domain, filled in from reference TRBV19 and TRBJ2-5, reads DGGITQSPKYLFRKEGQNVTLSCEQNLNHDAMYWYRQDPGQGLRLIYYSQIVNDFQKGDIAEGYSVSREKKESFPLTVTSAQKNPTAFYLCASSMRTSSQETQYFGPGTRLLVL.

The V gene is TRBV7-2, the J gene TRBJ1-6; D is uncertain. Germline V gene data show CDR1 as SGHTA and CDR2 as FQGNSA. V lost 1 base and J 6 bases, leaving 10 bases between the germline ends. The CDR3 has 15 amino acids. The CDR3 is CASSLVATSNSPLHF. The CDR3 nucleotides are TGTGCCAGCAGCTTAGTGGCCACTTCTAATTCACCCCTCCACTTT. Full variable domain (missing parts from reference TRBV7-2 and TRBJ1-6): GAGVSQSPSNKVTEKGKDVELRCDPISGHTALYWYRQSLGQGLEFLIYFQGNSAPDKSGLPSDRFSAERTGGSVSTLTIQRTQQEDSAVYLCASSLVATSNSPLHFGNGTRLTVT.

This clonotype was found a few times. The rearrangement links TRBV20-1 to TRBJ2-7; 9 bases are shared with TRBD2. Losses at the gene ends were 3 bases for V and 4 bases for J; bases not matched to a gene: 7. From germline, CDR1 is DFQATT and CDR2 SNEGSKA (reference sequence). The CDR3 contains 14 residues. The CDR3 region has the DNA TGCAGTGCTAGGGGCGGGAGGGCCCGTTACGAGCAGTACTTC. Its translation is CSARGGRARYEQYF.

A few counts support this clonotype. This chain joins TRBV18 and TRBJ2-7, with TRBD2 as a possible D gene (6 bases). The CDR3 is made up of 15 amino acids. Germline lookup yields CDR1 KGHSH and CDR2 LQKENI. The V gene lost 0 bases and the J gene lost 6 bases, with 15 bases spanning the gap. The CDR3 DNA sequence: TGTGCCAGCTCACCACCTTGGGGGGTTAACGCCGAGCAGTACTTC. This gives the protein CASSPPWGVNAEQYF.

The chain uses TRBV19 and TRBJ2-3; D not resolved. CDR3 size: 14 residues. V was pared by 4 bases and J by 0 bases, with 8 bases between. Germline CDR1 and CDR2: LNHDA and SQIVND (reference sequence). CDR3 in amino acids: CASSRVISTDTQYF. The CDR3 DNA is TGTGCCAGTAGTAGGGTTATAAGCACAGATACGCAGTATTTT.

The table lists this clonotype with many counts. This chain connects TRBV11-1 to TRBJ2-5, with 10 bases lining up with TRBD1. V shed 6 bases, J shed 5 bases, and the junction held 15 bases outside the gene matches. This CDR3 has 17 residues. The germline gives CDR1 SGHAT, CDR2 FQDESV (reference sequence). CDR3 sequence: CASSLFVGTGASETQYF. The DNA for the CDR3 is TGTGCCAGCAGTCTATTTGTGGGGACAGGGGCTTCGGAGACCCAGTACTTC.

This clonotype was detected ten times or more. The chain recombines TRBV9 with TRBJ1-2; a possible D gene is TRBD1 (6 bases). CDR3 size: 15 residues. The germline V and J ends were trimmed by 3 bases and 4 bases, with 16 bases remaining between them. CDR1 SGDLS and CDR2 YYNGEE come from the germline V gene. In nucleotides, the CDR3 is TGTGCCAGCAGCGGGGAACAGGGCCACTTCTATGGCTACACCTTC. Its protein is CASSGEQGHFYGYTF.

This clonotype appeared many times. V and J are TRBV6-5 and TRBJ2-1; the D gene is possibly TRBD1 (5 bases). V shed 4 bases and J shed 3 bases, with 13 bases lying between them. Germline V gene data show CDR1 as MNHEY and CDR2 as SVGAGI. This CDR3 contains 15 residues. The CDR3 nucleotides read TGTGCCAGCAGTTTTCAGGGCATTAACTACAATGAGCAGTTCTTC. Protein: CASSFQGINYNEQFF.

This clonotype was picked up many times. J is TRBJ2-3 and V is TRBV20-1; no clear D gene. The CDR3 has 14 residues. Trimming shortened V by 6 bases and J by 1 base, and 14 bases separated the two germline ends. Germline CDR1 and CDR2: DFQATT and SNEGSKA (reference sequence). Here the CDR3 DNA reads TGCAGTGCCCTGTCGGGTTTTGGCACAGATACGCAGTATTTT. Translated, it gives CSALSGFGTDTQYF.

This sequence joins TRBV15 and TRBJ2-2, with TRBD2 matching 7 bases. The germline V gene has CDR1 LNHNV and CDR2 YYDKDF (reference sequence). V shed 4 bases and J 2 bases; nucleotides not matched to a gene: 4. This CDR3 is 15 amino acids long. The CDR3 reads CATSKRDLNTGELFF. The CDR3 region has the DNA TGTGCCACCAGCAAGCGGGACCTAAACACCGGGGAGCTGTTTTTT.

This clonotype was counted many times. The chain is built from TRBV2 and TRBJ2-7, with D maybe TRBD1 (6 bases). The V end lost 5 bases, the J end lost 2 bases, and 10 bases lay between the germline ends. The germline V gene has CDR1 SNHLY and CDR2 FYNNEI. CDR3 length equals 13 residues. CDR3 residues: CASSFRTAYEQYF. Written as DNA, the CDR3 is TGTGCCAGCAGTTTTCGGACAGCCTACGAGCAGTACTTC.

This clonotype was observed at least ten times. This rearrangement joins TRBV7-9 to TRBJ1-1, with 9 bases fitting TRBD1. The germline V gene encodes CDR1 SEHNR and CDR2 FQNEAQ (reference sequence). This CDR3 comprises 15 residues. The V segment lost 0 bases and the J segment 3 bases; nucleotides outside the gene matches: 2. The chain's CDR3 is CASSLAGQGYTEAFF. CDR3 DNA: TGTGCCAGCAGCTTAGCGGGACAGGGATACACTGAAGCTTTCTTT.

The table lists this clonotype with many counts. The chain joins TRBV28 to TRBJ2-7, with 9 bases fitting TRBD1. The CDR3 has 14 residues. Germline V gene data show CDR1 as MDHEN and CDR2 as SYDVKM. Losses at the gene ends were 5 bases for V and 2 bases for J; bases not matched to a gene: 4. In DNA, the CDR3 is TGTGCCAGCAGTAGGGGACAGGGTCCCTACGAGCAGTACTTC. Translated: CASSRGQGPYEQYF.

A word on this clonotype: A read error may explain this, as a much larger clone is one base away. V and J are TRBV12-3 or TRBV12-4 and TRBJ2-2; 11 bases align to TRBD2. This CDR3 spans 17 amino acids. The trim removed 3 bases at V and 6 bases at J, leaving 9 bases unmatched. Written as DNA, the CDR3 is TGTGCCAGCAGTTTCGGATTACTAGCGGGAGACGCCGGGGAGCTGTTTTTT. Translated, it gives CASSFGLLAGDAGELFF.

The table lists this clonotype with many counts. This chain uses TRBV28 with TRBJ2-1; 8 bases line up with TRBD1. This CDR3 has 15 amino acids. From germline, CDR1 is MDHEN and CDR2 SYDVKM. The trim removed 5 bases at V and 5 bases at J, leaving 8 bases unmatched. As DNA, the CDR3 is TGTGCCAGCAGTCGCGCCGGGGACAGGCACAATGAGCAGTTCTTC. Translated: CASSRAGDRHNEQFF.

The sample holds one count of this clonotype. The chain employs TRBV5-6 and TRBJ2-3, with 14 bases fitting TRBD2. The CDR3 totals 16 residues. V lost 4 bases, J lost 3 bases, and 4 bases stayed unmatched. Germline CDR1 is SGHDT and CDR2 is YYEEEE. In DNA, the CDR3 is TGTGCCAGCAGCCCGGGACTAGCGGGAGCGACAGATACGCAGTATTTT. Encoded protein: CASSPGLAGATDTQYF.

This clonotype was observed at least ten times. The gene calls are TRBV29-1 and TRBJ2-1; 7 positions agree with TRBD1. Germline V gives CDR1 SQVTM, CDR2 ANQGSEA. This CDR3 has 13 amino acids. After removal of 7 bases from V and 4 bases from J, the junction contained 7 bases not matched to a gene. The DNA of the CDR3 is TGCAGCGCCGACCGACAGGGATACAATGAGCAGTTCTTC. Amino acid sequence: CSADRQGYNEQFF.

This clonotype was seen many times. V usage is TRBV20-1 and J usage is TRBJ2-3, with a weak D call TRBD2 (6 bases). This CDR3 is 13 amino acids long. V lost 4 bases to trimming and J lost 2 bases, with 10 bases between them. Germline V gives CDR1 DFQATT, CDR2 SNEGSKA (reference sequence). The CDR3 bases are TGCAGTGCTATGCGGGAAGCCACAGATACGCAGTATTTT. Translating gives CSAMREATDTQYF.

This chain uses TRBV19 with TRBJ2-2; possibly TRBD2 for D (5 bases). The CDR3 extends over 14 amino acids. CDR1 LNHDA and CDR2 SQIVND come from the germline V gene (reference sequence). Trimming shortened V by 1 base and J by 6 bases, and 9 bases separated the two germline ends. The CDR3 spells CASSIGEHPGELFF. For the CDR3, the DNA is TGTGCCAGTAGTATAGGGGAGCACCCCGGGGAGCTGTTTTTT.

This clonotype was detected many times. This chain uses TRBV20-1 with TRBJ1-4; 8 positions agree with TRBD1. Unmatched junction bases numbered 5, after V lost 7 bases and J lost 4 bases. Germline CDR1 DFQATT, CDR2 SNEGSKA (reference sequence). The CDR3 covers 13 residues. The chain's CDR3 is CSGTGGHNEKLFF. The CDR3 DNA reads TGCAGTGGAACAGGGGGGCATAATGAAAAACTGTTTTTT.

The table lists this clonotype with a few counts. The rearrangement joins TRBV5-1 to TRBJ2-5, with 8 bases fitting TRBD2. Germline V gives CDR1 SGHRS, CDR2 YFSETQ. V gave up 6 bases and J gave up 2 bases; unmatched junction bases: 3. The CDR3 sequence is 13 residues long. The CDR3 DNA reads TGCGCCAGCACGGGAGGGTCTCAAGAGACCCAGTACTTC. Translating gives CASTGGSQETQYF.

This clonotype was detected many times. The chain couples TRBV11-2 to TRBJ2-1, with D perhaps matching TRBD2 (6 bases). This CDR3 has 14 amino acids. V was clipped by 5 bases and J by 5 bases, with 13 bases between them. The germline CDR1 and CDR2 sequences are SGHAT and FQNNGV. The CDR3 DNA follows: TGTGCCAGCAGCCGCAGGCGGGAAAACAATGAGCAGTTCTTC. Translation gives CASSRRRENNEQFF.